This TCR beta chain was obtained from a study of graft-versus-host responses after intestinal transplantation (TCRdb year 2021). Regarding the study in general: The transplants that recipients got were multivisceral, liver-intestinal, or isolated intestinal. Every recipient was given anti-thymocyte globulin induction, then maintenance tacrolimus and steroids for 2 to 3 years. Graft-versus-host and host-versus-graft alloreactive T cell clones were tracked in the graft, circulation and bone marrow after intestinal transplantation using bulk TCR-beta CDR3 sequencing. Alloreactive clones were identified by sequencing pre-transplant mixed lymphocyte reaction products and comparing them with unstimulated pre-transplant donor and recipient T cells. The cohort enrolled 20 to 30 intestinal transplant recipients including one retransplant, and a few patients lacking pretransplant specimens were excluded. Donor T cell macrochimerism was defined as a peak of at least 4% donor T cells among recipient peripheral blood mononuclear cells. Samples from a few later patients were sequenced in-house on an Illumina MiSeq with MiXCR processing rather than by the commercial service.

To note about this clone: Its antigen remains undetermined. It has no much larger one-base neighbor in the sample; base qualities were not kept.

Paper-wide results and their limitations: Early after transplant, peak levels of circulating GvH clones were associated with declines in HvG clones. The conclusions were limited by the relatively low number and heterogeneity of the intestinal transplant patients. High GvH to HvG T cell clonal ratios were observed in the allografts of patients with donor T cell macrochimerism. GvH clones turned up in recipient bone marrow, with some appearing earlier in ileal mucosa or blood, a pattern consistent with an intestinal mucosal origin.

Receptor libraries were prepared by the immunoSEQ multiplex PCR assay. For most patients, genomic DNA was subjected to high-throughput TCR-beta CDR3 sequencing by Adaptive Biotechnologies. The study's processing was this. Adaptive's ImmunoSEQ software supplied the TCR sequencing data for around 19 patients, while MiXCR and VDJtools were used to process a few other patients. Because the origin of CDR3 nucleotide sequences shared between donor and recipient could not be assigned, those sequences were removed. To count as alloreactive, a clone needed at least 2-fold expansion over unstimulated cells and a minimum CFSE-low frequency of 0.002% (template counts) or 0.001% (read counts). Clones detected in sequenced pre-transplant spleen, lymph node, or MLR CFSE-low populations of the donor or recipient were defined as mappable. Cumulative frequency of alloreactive clones was calculated as a percentage of all sequences weighted by copy number. The source is immuneACCESS, and TCRdb retained only in-frame sequences with V and J called. Part of the clones is not carried over; for the studies checked, unresolved V genes explain less than half of this, and the remainder is unexplained. V and J calls and clone size are as listed in that table; D and trimming were resolved from the DNA. For this sample there are 35,000 to 45,000 clones; around 94% appear just once. The ten biggest clones cover 0.76% of the sample.

In the first month after transplant, blood samples were collected up to 4 times, and after that at least monthly when available. Counted from cysteine to phenylalanine, this CDR3 has 11 amino acids. Only the CDR3 part of the read is kept: 33 bases, read in frame from the first base. CDR1 and CDR2 are read off the germline V gene as SGHVS and FQNEAQ. The V end loses 4 bases and the J end loses 7 bases, and a stretch of 7 bases separates them. The receptor chain draws on TRBV7-8 and TRBJ1-2; the D segment cannot be called with confidence. The input for sequencing was PBMCs, taken 16 days after intestinal transplant. The receptor's source is a human patient who received an intestinal transplant, so some T cells may come from the graft donor. The CDR3: CASSSLSGYTF. The bases read TGTGCCAGCAGCTCCCTAAGTGGCTACACCTTC. With the portions outside the CDR3 filled from the reference TRBV7-8 and TRBJ1-2 genes, the complete variable region becomes GAGVSQSPRYKVAKRGQDVALRCDPISGHVSLFWYQQALGQGPEFLTYFQNEAQLDKSGLPSDRFFAERPEGSVSTLKIQRTQQEDSAVYLCASSSLSGYTFGSGTRLTVV.